This entry features one T cell receptor beta chain sequence. The repertoire was sequenced with immunoSEQ multiplex PCR; TCRdb's copy has only in-frame clones and lacks some. The sample holds around 300,000 clones, 85% seen once. Recovered participants had two consecutive negative NP/OP PCR tests, healthcare professional clearance, or symptom resolution. These data originate in a study of blood T cell repertoires in COVID-19. Germline trimming cut 5 bases from V and 3 bases from J; bases unmatched to any gene: 8. CDR1 is LGHDT and CDR2 is YNNKEL in the germline V gene (reference sequence). There are 15 residues in the CDR3.

This rearrangement joins TRBV3-1 (or the pseudogene TRBV3-2) to TRBJ2-3; 7 positions match TRBD1. This TCR was recovered from a woman in her fifties or sixties who had recovered from COVID-19. Sequencing was performed on PBMCs or T cells enriched from blood (not recorded which). The CDR3 here is CASSRQGQETDTQYF. For the CDR3, the DNA is TGTGCCAGCAGCAGACAGGGCCAAGAGACAGATACGCAGTATTTT.